Listed below are T cell receptor beta chains from one sample, sequenced in a study of cytomegalovirus exposure and HLA in healthy donors. Clones were read by immunoSEQ multiplex PCR, and TCRdb kept only the in-frame ones, dropping some. Among around 140,000 clones listed, about 77% were seen once. The sequenced material came from PBMCs. These TCRs come from a woman aged 40 to 50 in good health and CMV-seronegative. CDR3s include the opening cysteine and the closing phenylalanine or tryptophan. The D gene is left open where the match is weak. Only part of the rows carry a size: once, few, many, or a class if the clone is expanded.

>TRBV27|-|-|TRBJ2-3
TGTGCCAGCAGTTTACGGCAGGGCACAGATACGCAGTATTTT
CASSLRQGTDTQYF
>TRBV7-2|-|TRBD1|TRBJ1-4
TGTGCCAGCAGCCCCTACAGGGGGCTGAAGGAAAAACTGTTTTTT
CASSPYRGLKEKLFF
>TRBV19|-|TRBD1|TRBJ1-5
TGTGCCAGTAGTATAGTTCCGACAGGGAGAAATCAGCCCCAGCATTTT
CASSIVPTGRNQPQHF
>TRBV27|-|TRBD1|TRBJ1-2
TGTGCCAGCAGCTCCGGGACAGGGTACTCTGGCTACACCTTC
CASSSGTGYSGYTF
>TRBV7-8|-|-|TRBJ2-7
TGTGCCAGCAGCCCCTACTACGAGCAGTACTTC
CASSPYYEQYF
>TRBV13|-|TRBD1|TRBJ1-3
TGTGCCAGCAACGACAGGGGGCCTGGAAACACCATATATTTT
CASNDRGPGNTIYF
>TRBV10-3|-|TRBD2|TRBJ2-5
TGTGCCATCAGTGAGTCCCGGCTAGCGGGAGGGGCCCAGTACTTC
CAISESRLAGGAQYF
>TRBV10-3|-|-|TRBJ1-2
TGTGCCACCCTGGTGCGGGGAAACTATGGCTACACCTTC
CATLVRGNYGYTF
>TRBV6-6|-|-|TRBJ1-4
TGTGCCAGCAGTTACGCCGGGACTCCTAATGAAAAACTGTTTTTT
CASSYAGTPNEKLFF
>TRBV6-6|-|TRBD2|TRBJ2-3
TGTGCCAGCAGCCGGACTAGCGGGGGAATTTCAGATACGCAGTATTTT
CASSRTSGGISDTQYF
>TRBV27|-|-|TRBJ1-5
TGTGCCAGCAGCTTACCCGGGGGGCCCCAGCATTTT
CASSLPGGPQHF
>TRBV5-1|-|-|TRBJ1-4
TGCGCCAGCAGCTTCAGGCCAACTAATGAAAAACTGTTTTTT
CASSFRPTNEKLFF
>TRBV29-1|-|TRBD2|TRBJ2-3
TGCAGCGTTGTGCTAGCGGGGGTAGATACGCAGTATTTT
CSVVLAGVDTQYF
>TRBV4-2|-|TRBD2|TRBJ2-6
TGTGCCAGCAGCCCGGGACTAGCGGGGTCTGGGGCCAACGTCCTGACTTTC
CASSPGLAGSGANVLTF
>TRBV29-1|-|-|TRBJ1-3
TGCAGCGTTGATATCCGGGGAGGAAACACCATATATTTT
CSVDIRGGNTIYF
>TRBV5-8|-|-|TRBJ1-1
TGTGCCAGCAGCTTTGGACAGACCATGAACACTGAAGCTTTCTTT
CASSFGQTMNTEAFF
>TRBV2|once|-|TRBJ1-2
TGTGCCAGCAGAGGTCCCAGGGACTACACCTTC
CASRGPRDYTF
>TRBV28|-|-|TRBJ2-3
TGTGCCAGCAGTTTAGGGGGGAATAGAGATACGCAGTATTTT
CASSLGGNRDTQYF
>TRBV19|once|-|TRBJ1-5
TGTGCCAGTAGTATTGGAGGGGCGAGTAGTCAGCCCCAGCATTTT
CASSIGGASSQPQHF
>TRBV9|-|-|TRBJ1-4
TGTGCCAGCAGCCCCCCGGGAGGGCGGGGTGAAAAACTGTTTTTT
CASSPPGGRGEKLFF
>TRBV7-9|-|-|TRBJ1-2
TGTGCCAGCAGGCGCGGGTCTAATAACTATGGCTACACCTTC
CASRRGSNNYGYTF
>TRBV2|-|-|TRBJ2-7
TGTGCCAGCATTTGGGACACCAGCTCCTACGAGCAGTACTTC
CASIWDTSSYEQYF
>TRBV10-2|-|-|TRBJ1-5
TGCGCCAGCAGTGATTATGCAGGGTATAATCAGCCCCAGCATTTT
CASSDYAGYNQPQHF
>TRBV7-9|few|-|TRBJ1-5
TGTGCCAGCAGCTTAGATCAGGGGAATCAGCCCCAGCATTTT
CASSLDQGNQPQHF
>TRBV6-5|-|-|TRBJ2-2
TGTGCCAGCAGCCGGAGGGACAGGAACACCGGGGAGCTGTTTTTT
CASSRRDRNTGELFF
>TRBV15|-|TRBD1|TRBJ2-5
TGTGCCACCAGCAGAGAGGGGACAGGGGCAGCCCAGTACTTC
CATSREGTGAAQYF
>TRBV25-1|-|-|TRBJ1-2
TGTGCCAGCAGTCGAGACAGCTATGGCTACACCTTC
CASSRDSYGYTF
>TRBV10-3|-|-|TRBJ1-5
TGTGCCATCAGTGAGTCCGGGGGAAATCAGCCCCAGCATTTT
CAISESGGNQPQHF
>TRBV7-9|-|TRBD1|TRBJ1-2
TGTGCCAGCAGCCCCCGACAGGGGTACTATGGCTACACCTTC
CASSPRQGYYGYTF
>TRBV7-2|-|-|TRBJ2-7
TGTGCCAGCAGCTTATTCCGGCAGGTAGACGAGCAGTACTTC
CASSLFRQVDEQYF
>TRBV4-1|-|-|TRBJ2-5
TGCGCCAGCAGTCGCGGAGGGGAGCAAGAGACCCAGTACTTC
CASSRGGEQETQYF
>TRBV7-2|once|-|TRBJ1-3
TGTGCCAGTAGCCCGGGGGGAGTCCAGTCTTCCGGAAACACCATATATTTT
CASSPGGVQSSGNTIYF
>TRBV5-4|-|-|TRBJ1-4
TGTGCCAGCAGCGCACGGGCGAAACAGGGCTTATCAGAAAAACTGTTTTTT
CASSARAKQGLSEKLFF